This entry lists 5 T cell receptor beta chains sequenced from one sample in a study of T cells after yellow fever vaccination. TCRdb reprocessed the 5' RACE reads via MiXCR and lists one record per CDR3 protein. The data hold roughly 340,000 distinct CDR3 sequences, with roughly 8.7% observed a single time. This specimen was PBMCs, taken on the day of the first yellow fever vaccination. These receptors came from a man aged 18 to 29 who received the YFV17D yellow fever vaccine.

There are a few counts of this clonotype. This chain uses TRBV4-1 with TRBJ2-3; 11 positions agree with TRBD2. Germline CDR1 and CDR2: MGHRA and YSYEKL. This CDR3 comprises 18 residues. The V segment lost 1 base and the J segment 3 bases; nucleotides outside the gene matches: 9. CDR3 sequence (DNA): TGCGCCAGCAGCCAAGCCGGGGTAGCGGGGGGGCGGACAGATACGCAGTATTTT. This gives the protein CASSQAGVAGGRTDTQYF.

The J gene is TRBJ1-1, the V gene TRBV6-1; tentative D call: TRBD1 (6 bases). Trimming took 1 base from V and 5 from J, leaving 14 bases between them. The CDR3 has 15 residues. In germline, CDR1 is MNHNS, CDR2 SASEGT. The CDR3 loop reads CASSEVLGAWTEAFF. For the CDR3, the DNA is TGTGCCAGCAGTGAAGTTCTGGGGGCCTGGACTGAAGCTTTCTTT.

This rearrangement joins TRBV30 to TRBJ1-5, with TRBD1 as a possible D gene (6 bases). Germline CDR1 is GTSNPN and CDR2 is SVGIG (reference sequence). Trimming cost V 5 bases and J 4 bases, with 12 bases left between them. The CDR3 totals 13 residues. Written as DNA, the CDR3 is TGTGCCTGGGCGGACAGTCCGAATCAGCCCCAGCATTTT. Encoded protein: CAWADSPNQPQHF.

The chain has TRBV28 and TRBJ2-1, with no clear D. Trimming removed 5 bases at V and 8 bases at J, with 4 bases between. Germline lookup yields CDR1 MDHEN and CDR2 SYDVKM. This CDR3 comprises 10 residues. CDR3 sequence reads: CASSDDEQFF. The CDR3, as DNA: TGTGCCAGCAGTGATGATGAGCAGTTCTTC.

The chain couples TRBV7-9 to TRBJ1-2; tentative D call: TRBD1 (6 bases). V shed 6 bases and J shed 3 bases, with 14 bases lying between them. Germline CDR1 SEHNR, CDR2 FQNEAQ (reference sequence). The CDR3 covers 14 residues. The CDR3 sequence: CASSLPGVDYGYTF. In DNA, the CDR3 is TGTGCCAGCAGTCTTCCAGGGGTGGACTATGGCTACACCTTC.